This T cell receptor beta chain was profiled in a study of CD8+CD57+ T cells in acquired aplastic anemia. TCR beta VDJ and CDR3 profiles were obtained from a genomic DNA template. TCRdb re-derived calls from the reads in MiXCR, one entry per CDR3 protein. Found here are some 170,000 distinct CDR3 sequences, around 48% of them singletons; the top ten hold more than 0.95%. V was shortened by 6 bases and J by 4 bases, with 12 bases between the two germline ends. The germline V gene encodes CDR1 KGHSH and CDR2 LQKENI. This CDR3 has 14 amino acids. For sequencing, patients were chosen who had shown expansion of CD8+CD57+ cells by flow cytometry.

The chain is built from TRBV18 and TRBJ1-4, with D maybe TRBD1 (5 bases). The specimen was sorted CD4+, CD8+, or CD8+CD57+ T cells (not recorded which) from PBMCs. This clonotype originated in a human donor with aplastic anemia. CDR3 in amino acids: CASSLTDSNEKLFF. CDR3 nucleotides: TGTGCCAGCTCGCTGACCGACAGTAATGAAAAACTGTTTTTT.